This record looks at one TCR beta chain sequence and its context. Its antigen remains unknown. The source of the sample is a study of cytomegalovirus exposure and HLA in healthy donors. Here immunoSEQ multiplex PCR was the method, and the copy in TCRdb shows in-frame clones only, minus some. There are 200,000 to 250,000 clones in the sample; approximately 82% occur only once, and roughly 5.7% lies in the top ten. Study-level results: The classifier reportedly diagnosed cytomegalovirus status with high specificity and sensitivity. The investigators catalogued 164 TCR beta chains as cytomegalovirus-associated. Three CMV-associated chains were confirmed in vitro to be specific for CMV antigens. A subsequent analysis found that TCR clusters from the first cohort also tended to co-occur in the approximately 130 validation repertoires, with 90% to 95% of cluster scores above 0.

The CDR3 has 16 amino acids. CDR1 and CDR2 (germline): SGHRS, YFSETQ. V lost 4 bases and J lost 8, with 25 bases in between. The TCR was taken from a woman aged 18-35 years in good health and CMV-seronegative. The sample taken for sequencing was PBMCs. The gene calls are TRBV5-1 and TRBJ2-7; tentative D call: TRBD1 (7 bases). The CDR3 sequence is CASSLNPSTGAGKQYF. The DNA of the CDR3 is TGCGCCAGCAGCCTTAACCCTTCTACAGGGGCGGGGAAGCAGTACTTC.